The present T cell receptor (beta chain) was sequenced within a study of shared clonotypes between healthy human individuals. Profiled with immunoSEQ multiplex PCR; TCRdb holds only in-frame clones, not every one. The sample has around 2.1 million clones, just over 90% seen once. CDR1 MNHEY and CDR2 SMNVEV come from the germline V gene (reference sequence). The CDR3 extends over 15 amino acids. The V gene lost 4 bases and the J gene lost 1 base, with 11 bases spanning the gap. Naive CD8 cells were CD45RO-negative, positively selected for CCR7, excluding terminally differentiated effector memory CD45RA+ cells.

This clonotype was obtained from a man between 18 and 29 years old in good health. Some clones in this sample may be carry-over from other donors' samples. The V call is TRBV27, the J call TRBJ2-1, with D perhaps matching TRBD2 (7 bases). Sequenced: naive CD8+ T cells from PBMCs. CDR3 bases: TGTGCCAGCAGTTGGGGGGGGCTGTCCTACAATGAGCAGTTCTTC. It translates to CASSWGGLSYNEQFF.